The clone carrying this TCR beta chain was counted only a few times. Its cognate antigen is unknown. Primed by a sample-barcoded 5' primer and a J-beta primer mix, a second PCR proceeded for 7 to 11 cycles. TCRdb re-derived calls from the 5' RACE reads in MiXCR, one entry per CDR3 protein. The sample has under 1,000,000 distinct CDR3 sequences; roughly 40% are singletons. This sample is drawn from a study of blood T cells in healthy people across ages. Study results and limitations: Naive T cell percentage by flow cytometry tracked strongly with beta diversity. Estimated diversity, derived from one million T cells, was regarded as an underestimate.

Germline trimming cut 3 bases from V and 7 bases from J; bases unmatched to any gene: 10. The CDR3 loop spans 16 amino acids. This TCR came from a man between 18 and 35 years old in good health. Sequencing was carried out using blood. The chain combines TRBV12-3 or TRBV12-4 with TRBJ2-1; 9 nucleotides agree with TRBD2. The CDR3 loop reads CASSFQGGGVINEQFF. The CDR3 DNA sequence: TGTGCCAGCAGTTTTCAGGGCGGGGGGGTCATTAATGAGCAGTTCTTC.